Listed here are 5 T cell receptor beta chains from one sample, sequenced in a study of early T cells in non-severe SARS-CoV-2 infection (dated by TCRdb to 2020 to 2022). The library came from 5' RACE. Sequencing was performed on a NextSeq 500. In TCRdb, the public reads were trimmed at Q25 with fastp and aligned with MiXCR, with productive beta chains retained. Every CDR3 protein is listed once, alongside the most common genes and DNA of its rows. Within this sample are more than 45,000 distinct CDR3 sequences, with roughly 12% of them counted one time only. Around 3.5% of the sample rests with the top ten. Sequences were obtained from whole blood. All receptors derive from an adult who was a healthcare worker with PCR-confirmed SARS-CoV-2 infection or an uninfected control (not recorded which).

This clonotype has a count of ten or more. This chain links TRBV15 with TRBJ2-1, with D perhaps assigned TRBD1 or TRBD2 (6 bases each). CDR1 and CDR2 from the germline V gene are LNHNV and YYDKDF (reference sequence). V shed 7 bases and J shed 7 bases, with 20 bases lying between them. The CDR3 has 15 residues. CDR3 loop: CATTNGGVAGNEQFF. Written as DNA, the CDR3 is TGTGCCACCACTAACGGGGGCGTGGCAGGGAATGAGCAGTTCTTC.

This clonotype came up many times. This rearrangement joins TRBV7-2 to TRBJ1-1; a weak D match, TRBD1 (6 bases). CDR1 is SGHTA and CDR2 is FQGNSA in the germline V gene. V was trimmed by 1 base and J by 1 base, leaving 10 bases between them. CDR3 length equals 15 residues. Here the CDR3 reads CASSLGGTRNTEAFF. CDR3 DNA sequence: TGTGCCAGCAGCTTAGGAGGGACACGGAACACTGAAGCTTTCTTT.

This clonotype was counted ten times or more. The chain is built from TRBV29-1 and TRBJ2-1; D remains ambiguous. The germline V gene encodes CDR1 SQVTM and CDR2 ANQGSEA. This CDR3 has 13 residues. Trimming left V 1 base short and J 0 bases short, with 4 bases between. CDR3 in amino acids: CSVEVSSYNEQFF. The CDR3 nucleotides read TGCAGCGTTGAAGTAAGCTCCTACAATGAGCAGTTCTTC.

This clonotype turned up a few times. The genes are TRBV3-1 and TRBJ2-5; D gene ambiguous. This CDR3 contains 13 residues. The V and J ends lost 2 bases and 4 bases respectively, with 8 bases between them. Germline CDR1 reads LGHDT; CDR2 reads YNNKEL (reference sequence). CDR3 in DNA: TGTGCCAGCAGCCAAACGGTAGGAGAGACCCAGTACTTC. It yields the protein CASSQTVGETQYF.

This clonotype was seen a handful of times. J is TRBJ2-1 and V is TRBV7-9; D gene uncertain. V dropped 2 bases and J dropped 7 bases, with 3 bases sitting between them. Germline CDR1 is SEHNR and CDR2 is FQNEAQ (reference sequence). This CDR3 spans 11 amino acids. Written as DNA, the CDR3 is TGTGCCAGCAGCTTATCTAATGAGCAGTTCTTC. Its translation is CASSLSNEQFF.